The 8 T cell receptor beta chains reported below all come from one sample, sequenced in a study of blood T cell repertoires in COVID-19. Here immunoSEQ multiplex PCR was the method, and the copy in TCRdb shows in-frame clones only, minus some. The data hold under 75,000 clones, with approximately 89% observed a single time. Sequenced sample: peripheral blood. Every receptor here comes from a man aged 45-60 years with active COVID-19.

This clone was observed a single time. This chain uses TRBV7-8 with TRBJ2-1; no firm D call. Looked up from germline, CDR1 is SGHVS and CDR2 is FQNEAQ. The CDR3 contains 13 residues. The ends were cut back, 5 bases at V and 7 bases at J, with 12 bases in the middle. This CDR3 reads CASSGGRQNEQFF. CDR3 nucleotide sequence: TGTGCCAGCAGCGGTGGCAGGCAGAATGAGCAGTTCTTC.

The J gene is TRBJ2-1, the V gene TRBV5-4; 8 nucleotides line up with TRBD2. This CDR3 is 15 amino acids long. Germline V gene sequence: CDR1 SGHNT, CDR2 YYREEE (reference sequence). Trimming removed 4 bases from V and 5 bases from J; junction bases left unmatched: 8. This chain's CDR3 is CASSGDGLADNEQFF. CDR3 DNA sequence: TGTGCCAGCAGCGGGGACGGACTAGCCGACAATGAGCAGTTCTTC. The entire variable domain, with the rest obtained from reference TRBV5-4 and TRBJ2-1, is as follows: ETGVTQSPTHLIKTRGQQVTLRCSSQSGHNTVSWYQQALGQGPQFIFQYYREEENGRGNFPPRFSGLQFPNYSSELNVNALELDDSALYLCASSGDGLADNEQFFGPGTRLTVL.

The rearrangement uses TRBV19 and TRBJ2-2; TRBD1 aligns across 7 bases. CDR1 and CDR2 from the germline V gene are LNHDA and SQIVND (reference sequence). Trimming took 8 bases from V and 6 from J; bases not matched to a gene: 6. The length of the CDR3 is 13 residues. The CDR3 coding sequence is TGTGCCAGTCAGACAGGGATCCCCGGGGAGCTGTTTTTT. Its protein product is CASQTGIPGELFF.

V and J are TRBV9 and TRBJ2-1; 11 bases fit TRBD2. V trimming: 3 bases; J trimming: 6 bases; junction bases outside the gene matches: 8. The germline gives CDR1 SGDLS, CDR2 YYNGEE. The CDR3 has 16 residues. This CDR3 is CASSETGTSGFNEQFF. Here the CDR3 DNA reads TGTGCCAGCAGCGAAACCGGGACTAGCGGCTTCAATGAGCAGTTCTTC.

The V gene is TRBV3-1 (or the pseudogene TRBV3-2), the J gene TRBJ2-5; 9 bases fit TRBD2. The ends lost 0 bases at V and 5 bases at J; junction bases unmatched: 16. The CDR3 runs 19 residues. Germline V gives CDR1 LGHDT, CDR2 YNNKEL (reference sequence). The CDR3 sequence is CASSQDIGLAGPAWETQYF. In DNA form, the CDR3 reads TGTGCCAGCAGCCAAGATATAGGGCTAGCGGGGCCCGCCTGGGAGACCCAGTACTTC.

This sequence joins TRBV2 and TRBJ2-7; D is possibly TRBD1 (6 bases). V was pared by 8 bases and J by 4 bases, with 15 bases between. The germline V gene encodes CDR1 SNHLY and CDR2 FYNNEI. This CDR3 is 13 amino acids long. CDR3 residues: CASGRDKLYEQYF. CDR3 DNA sequence: TGTGCCAGCGGCCGGGACAAACTTTACGAGCAGTACTTC.

This chain connects TRBV19 to TRBJ1-1, with TRBD1 matching over 7 bases. The CDR3 has 14 residues. The germline CDR1 and CDR2 sequences are LNHDA and SQIVND (reference sequence). V gave up 5 bases and J gave up 4 bases; unmatched junction bases: 7. The CDR3 reads CASSVGRGSTEAFF. The CDR3 DNA follows: TGTGCCAGTAGTGTCGGCAGGGGGTCCACTGAAGCTTTCTTT. The whole variable domain, filled in from reference TRBV19 and TRBJ1-1, reads DGGITQSPKYLFRKEGQNVTLSCEQNLNHDAMYWYRQDPGQGLRLIYYSQIVNDFQKGDIAEGYSVSREKKESFPLTVTSAQKNPTAFYLCASSVGRGSTEAFFGQGTRLTVV.

This clone was picked up a small number of times. The V gene is TRBV4-1, the J gene TRBJ1-5; D is perhaps TRBD1 (5 bases). V was pared by 1 base and J by 6 bases, with 13 bases between. Germline V lookup: CDR1 MGHRA, CDR2 YSYEKL. The CDR3 extends over 15 amino acids. CDR3 sequence: CASSQAVLGGQPQHF. The CDR3 DNA follows: TGCGCCAGCAGCCAAGCAGTCCTGGGGGGTCAGCCCCAGCATTTT.